This T cell receptor (beta chain) emerged from a study of shared clonotypes between healthy human individuals. Recent acute infections and vaccinations were absent in the healthy HIV-negative adult donors. Germline V gene lookup returns CDR1 SGDLS and CDR2 YYNGEE. The CDR3 runs 16 residues. Trimming took 4 bases from V and 0 from J; bases not matched to a gene: 5. The assay was run at deep level. Profiling relied on immunoSEQ multiplex PCR, and the TCRdb table lists in-frame clones only, not all of them. The sample lists 400,000 to 500,000 clones, approximately 79% seen once, with about an eighth in the top ten.

The sequence came from a woman between 35 and 50 years old in good health. Some clones in this sample may be carry-over from other donors' samples. Sequencing input: PBMCs. The chain recombines TRBV9 with TRBJ1-1; 11 bases match TRBD1. CDR3 DNA sequence: TGTGCCAGCAGCCCCCGGACAGGGGGCCTGAACACTGAAGCTTTCTTT. Its translation is CASSPRTGGLNTEAFF. The entire variable domain, with the rest obtained from reference TRBV9 and TRBJ1-1, is as follows: DSGVTQTPKHLITATGQRVTLRCSPRSGDLSVYWYQQSLDQGLQFLIQYYNGEERAKGNILERFSAQQFPDLHSELNLSSLELGDSALYFCASSPRTGGLNTEAFFGQGTRLTVV.